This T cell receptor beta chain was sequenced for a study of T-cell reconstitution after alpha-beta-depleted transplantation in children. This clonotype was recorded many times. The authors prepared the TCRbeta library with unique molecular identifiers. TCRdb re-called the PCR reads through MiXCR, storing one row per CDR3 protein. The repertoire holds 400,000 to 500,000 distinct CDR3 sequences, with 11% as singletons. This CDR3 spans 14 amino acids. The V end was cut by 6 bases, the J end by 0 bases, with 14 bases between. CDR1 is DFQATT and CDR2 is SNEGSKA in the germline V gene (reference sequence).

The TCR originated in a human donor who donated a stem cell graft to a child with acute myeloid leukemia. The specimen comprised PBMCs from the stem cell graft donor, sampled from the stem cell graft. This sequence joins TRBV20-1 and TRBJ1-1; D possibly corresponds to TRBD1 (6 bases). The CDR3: CSAPNREVNTEAFF. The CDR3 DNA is TGCAGTGCACCTAACAGGGAAGTGAACACTGAAGCTTTCTTT.